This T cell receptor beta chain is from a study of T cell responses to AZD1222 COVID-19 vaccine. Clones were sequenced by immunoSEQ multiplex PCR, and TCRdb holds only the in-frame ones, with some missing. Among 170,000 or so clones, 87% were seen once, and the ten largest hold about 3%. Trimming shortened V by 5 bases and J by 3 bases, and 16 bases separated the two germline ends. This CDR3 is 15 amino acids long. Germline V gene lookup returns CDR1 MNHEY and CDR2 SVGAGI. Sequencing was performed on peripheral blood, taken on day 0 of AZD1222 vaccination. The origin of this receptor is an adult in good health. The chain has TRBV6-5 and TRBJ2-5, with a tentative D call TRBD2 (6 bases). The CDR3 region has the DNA TGTGCCAGCAGTCTCGTCCGGGGGACCAAAGAGACCCAGTACTTC. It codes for CASSLVRGTKETQYF.